Listed here is a single TCR beta chain. The antigen is not known. The sample is drawn from a study of beta chain features in type 1 diabetes. Study results and limitations: Naive, central memory and Treg TCRB repertoires seemed to resemble each other more closely in patients than they did in healthy donors. For type 1 diabetes patients, VDJ junctions showed fewer insertions and more deletions. Among patients with Type 1 diabetes, TCRB CDR3s were moderately but significantly shorter in every one of the four CD4+ subsets.

V was clipped by 8 bases and J by 7 bases; unmatched bases: 11. CDR1 and CDR2 from the germline V gene are MNHEY and SVGAGI. The CDR3 covers 14 residues. Of the isolated RNA, all was reverse transcribed, and so the sequenced material was expressed TCRB transcripts. Naive, central memory and regulatory T cell samples averaged roughly 3.6 million reads. Assay used: immunoSEQ multiplex PCR; TCRdb lists only in-frame clones, some missing. This table holds about 700,000 clones, about an eighth found once. The sequenced material came from naive CD4+ T cells from blood. The chain links TRBV6-5 to TRBJ2-7; 10 bases are a match to TRBD1. This receptor was obtained from a man between 18 and 35 years old with type 1 diabetes. CDR3 sequence reads: CASLGGQGVWEQYF. CDR3 nucleotides: TGTGCCAGCCTGGGAGGACAGGGGGTCTGGGAGCAGTACTTC.